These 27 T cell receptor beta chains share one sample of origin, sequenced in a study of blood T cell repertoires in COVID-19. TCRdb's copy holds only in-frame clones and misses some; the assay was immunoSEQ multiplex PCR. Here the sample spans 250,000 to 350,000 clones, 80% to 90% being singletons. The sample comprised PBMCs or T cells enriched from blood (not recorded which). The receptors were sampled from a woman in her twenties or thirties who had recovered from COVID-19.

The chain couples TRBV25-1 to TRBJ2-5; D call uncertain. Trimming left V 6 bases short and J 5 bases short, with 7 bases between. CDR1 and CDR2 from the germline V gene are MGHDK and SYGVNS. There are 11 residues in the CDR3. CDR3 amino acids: CASSPSETQYF. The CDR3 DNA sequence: TGTGCCAGCAGCCCGTCCGAGACCCAGTACTTC.

CDR3 nucleotides: TGTGCCACCAGTGACCCCGGACAGGGGGGCAATCAGCCCCAGCATTTT. As protein: CATSDPGQGGNQPQHF. J is TRBJ1-5 and V is TRBV24-1; 10 bases line up with TRBD1. V gave up 4 bases and J gave up 2 bases; unmatched junction bases: 4. CDR1 and CDR2 from the germline V gene are KGHDR and SFDVKD. There are 16 residues in the CDR3.

CDR3 in DNA: TGTGCCACCAGCAGAGATTCGTTAGCGCGGGGAGACATTCAGTACTTC. Translated: CATSRDSLARGDIQYF. The chain has TRBV15 and TRBJ2-4; D might be TRBD2 (6 bases). CDR3 length: 16 residues. Deletions cut 0 bases from V and 8 bases from J, with 17 bases between. Germline V gene data show CDR1 as LNHNV and CDR2 as YYDKDF (reference sequence).

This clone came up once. The CDR3 region has the DNA TGTGCCAGTAGTAGACCCGGGACAAAGGTTACGAGGGCTGAAGCTTTCTTT. Amino acid sequence: CASSRPGTKVTRAEAFF. V gene TRBV19 combines with J gene TRBJ1-1; a weak D match, TRBD1 (6 bases). Trimming took off 4 bases at V and 6 bases at J, with 24 bases between the two ends. CDR1 is LNHDA and CDR2 is SQIVND in the germline V gene (reference sequence). The CDR3 totals 17 residues.

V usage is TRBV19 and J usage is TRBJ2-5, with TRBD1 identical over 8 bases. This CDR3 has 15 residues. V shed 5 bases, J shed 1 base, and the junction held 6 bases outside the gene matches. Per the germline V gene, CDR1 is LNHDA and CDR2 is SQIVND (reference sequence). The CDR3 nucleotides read TGTGCCAGTAGTCGGCACAGGGGGACCCAAGAGACCCAGTACTTC. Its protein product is CASSRHRGTQETQYF.

This CDR3 is CASSRPQGFNEKLFF. The CDR3 DNA reads TGTGCCAGCAGCCGACCTCAGGGGTTTAATGAAAAACTGTTTTTT. J is TRBJ1-4 and V is TRBV28; perhaps TRBD1 as D (6 bases). The CDR3 is made up of 15 amino acids. Germline CDR1 MDHEN, CDR2 SYDVKM. V lost 6 bases, J lost 4 bases, and 15 bases lay in between.

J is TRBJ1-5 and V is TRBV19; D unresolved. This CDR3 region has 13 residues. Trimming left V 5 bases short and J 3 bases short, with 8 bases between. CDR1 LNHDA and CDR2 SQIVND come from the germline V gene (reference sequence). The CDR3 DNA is TGTGCCAGTAGTGTTTCCGTCAATCAGCCCCAGCATTTT. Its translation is CASSVSVNQPQHF.

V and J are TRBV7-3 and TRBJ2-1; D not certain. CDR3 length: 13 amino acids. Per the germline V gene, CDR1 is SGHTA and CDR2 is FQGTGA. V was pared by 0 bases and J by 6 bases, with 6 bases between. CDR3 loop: CASSLTPSNEQFF. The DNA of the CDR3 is TGTGCCAGCAGCTTAACCCCGTCCAATGAGCAGTTCTTC.

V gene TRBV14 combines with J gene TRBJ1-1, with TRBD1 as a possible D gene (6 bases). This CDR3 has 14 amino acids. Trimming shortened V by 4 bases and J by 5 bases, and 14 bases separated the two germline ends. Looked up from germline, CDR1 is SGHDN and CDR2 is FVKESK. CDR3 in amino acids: CASSLGRGWTEAFF. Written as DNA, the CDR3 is TGTGCCAGCAGCCTCGGCAGGGGATGGACTGAAGCTTTCTTT.

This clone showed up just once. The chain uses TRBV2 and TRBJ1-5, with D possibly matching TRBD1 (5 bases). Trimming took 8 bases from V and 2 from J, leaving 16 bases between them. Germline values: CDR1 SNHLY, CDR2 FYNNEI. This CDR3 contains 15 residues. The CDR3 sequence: CASGPEGTRNQPQHF. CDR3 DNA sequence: TGTGCCAGCGGCCCAGAGGGGACTCGCAATCAGCCCCAGCATTTT.

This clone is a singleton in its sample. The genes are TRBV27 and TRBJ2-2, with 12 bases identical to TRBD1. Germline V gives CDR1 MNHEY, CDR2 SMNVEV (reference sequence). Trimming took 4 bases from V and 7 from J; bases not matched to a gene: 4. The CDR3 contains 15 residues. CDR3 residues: CASSWGQGANGELFF. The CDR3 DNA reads TGTGCCAGCAGTTGGGGACAGGGGGCGAACGGGGAGCTGTTTTTT.

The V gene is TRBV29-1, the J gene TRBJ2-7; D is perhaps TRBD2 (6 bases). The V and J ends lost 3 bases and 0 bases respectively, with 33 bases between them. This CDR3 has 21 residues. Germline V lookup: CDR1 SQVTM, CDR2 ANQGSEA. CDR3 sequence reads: CSVDGVSGEGPIKMSSYEQYF. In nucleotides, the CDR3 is TGCAGCGTTGACGGGGTTAGCGGCGAGGGCCCGATCAAGATGAGCTCCTACGAGCAGTACTTC.

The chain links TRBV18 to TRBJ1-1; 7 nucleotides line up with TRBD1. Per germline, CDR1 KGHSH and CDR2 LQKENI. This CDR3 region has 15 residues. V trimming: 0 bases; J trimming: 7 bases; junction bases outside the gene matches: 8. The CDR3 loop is CASSPPEGAGFEAFF. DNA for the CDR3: TGTGCCAGCTCACCACCTGAGGGGGCCGGCTTTGAAGCTTTCTTT.

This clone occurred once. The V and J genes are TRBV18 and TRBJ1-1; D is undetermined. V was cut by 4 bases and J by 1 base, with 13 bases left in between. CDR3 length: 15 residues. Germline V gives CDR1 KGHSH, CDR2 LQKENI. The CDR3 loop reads CASSQTTPKNTEAFF. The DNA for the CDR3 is TGTGCCAGCTCACAAACCACACCCAAGAACACTGAAGCTTTCTTT.

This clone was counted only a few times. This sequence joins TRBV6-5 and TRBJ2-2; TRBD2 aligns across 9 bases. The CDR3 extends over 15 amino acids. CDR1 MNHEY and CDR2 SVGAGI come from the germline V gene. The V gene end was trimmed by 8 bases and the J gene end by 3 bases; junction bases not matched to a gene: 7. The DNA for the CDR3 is TGTGCCAGCTCCGGGGTAGCGGGGGACACCGGGGAGCTGTTTTTT. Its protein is CASSGVAGDTGELFF.

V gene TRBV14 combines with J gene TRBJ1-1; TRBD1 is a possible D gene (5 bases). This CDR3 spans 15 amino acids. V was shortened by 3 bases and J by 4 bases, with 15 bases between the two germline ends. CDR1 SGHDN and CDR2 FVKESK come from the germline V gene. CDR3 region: CASSHYLTEVTEAFF. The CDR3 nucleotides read TGTGCCAGCAGCCACTATTTGACAGAGGTCACTGAAGCTTTCTTT.

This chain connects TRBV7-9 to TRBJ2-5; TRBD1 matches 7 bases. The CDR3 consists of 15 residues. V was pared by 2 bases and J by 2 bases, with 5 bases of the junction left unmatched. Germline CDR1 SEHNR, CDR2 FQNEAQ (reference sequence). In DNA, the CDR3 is TGTGCCAGCAGCTTATCCAGGACAGGTCAAGAGACCCAGTACTTC. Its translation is CASSLSRTGQETQYF.

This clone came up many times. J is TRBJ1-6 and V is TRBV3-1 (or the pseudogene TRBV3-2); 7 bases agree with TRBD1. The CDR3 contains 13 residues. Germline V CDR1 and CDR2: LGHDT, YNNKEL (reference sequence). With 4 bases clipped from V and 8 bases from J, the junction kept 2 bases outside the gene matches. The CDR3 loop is CASSLQGDSPLHF. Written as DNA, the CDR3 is TGTGCCAGCAGCCTTCAGGGGGATTCACCCCTCCACTTT.

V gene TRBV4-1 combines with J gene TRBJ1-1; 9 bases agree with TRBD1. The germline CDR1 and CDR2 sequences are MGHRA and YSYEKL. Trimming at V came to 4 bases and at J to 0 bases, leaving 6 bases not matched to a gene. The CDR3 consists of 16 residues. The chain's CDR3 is CASSPGTGILNTEAFF. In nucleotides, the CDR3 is TGCGCCAGCAGCCCCGGGACAGGGATACTGAACACTGAAGCTTTCTTT.

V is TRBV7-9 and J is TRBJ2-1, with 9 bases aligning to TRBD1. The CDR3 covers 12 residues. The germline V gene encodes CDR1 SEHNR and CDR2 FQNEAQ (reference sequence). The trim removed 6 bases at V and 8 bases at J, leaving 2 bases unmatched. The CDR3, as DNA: TGTGCCAGCAGGAGGACAGGGGATGAGCAGTTCTTC. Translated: CASRRTGDEQFF.

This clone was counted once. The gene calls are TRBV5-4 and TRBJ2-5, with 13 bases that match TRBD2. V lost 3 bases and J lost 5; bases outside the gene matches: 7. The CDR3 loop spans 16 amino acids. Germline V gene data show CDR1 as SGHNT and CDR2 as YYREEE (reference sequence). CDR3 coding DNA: TGTGCCAGCAGCTCAGGACTAGCGGGGGCGGACGAGACCCAGTACTTC. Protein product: CASSSGLAGADETQYF.

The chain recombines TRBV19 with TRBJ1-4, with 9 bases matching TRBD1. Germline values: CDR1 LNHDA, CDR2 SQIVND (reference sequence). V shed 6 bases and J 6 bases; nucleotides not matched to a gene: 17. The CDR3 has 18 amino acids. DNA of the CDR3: TGTGCCAGTAGCGCCTTTGTGGGACAGGGAGGAACCCATGAAAAACTGTTTTTT. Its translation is CASSAFVGQGGTHEKLFF. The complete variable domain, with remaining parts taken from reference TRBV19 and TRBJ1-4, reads DGGITQSPKYLFRKEGQNVTLSCEQNLNHDAMYWYRQDPGQGLRLIYYSQIVNDFQKGDIAEGYSVSREKKESFPLTVTSAQKNPTAFYLCASSAFVGQGGTHEKLFFGSGTQLSVL.

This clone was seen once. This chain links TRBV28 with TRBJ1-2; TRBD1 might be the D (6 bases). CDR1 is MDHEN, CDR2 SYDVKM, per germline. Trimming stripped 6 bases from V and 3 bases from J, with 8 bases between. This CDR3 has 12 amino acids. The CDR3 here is CASRDRHYGYTF. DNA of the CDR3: TGTGCCAGCAGGGACAGACACTATGGCTACACCTTC.

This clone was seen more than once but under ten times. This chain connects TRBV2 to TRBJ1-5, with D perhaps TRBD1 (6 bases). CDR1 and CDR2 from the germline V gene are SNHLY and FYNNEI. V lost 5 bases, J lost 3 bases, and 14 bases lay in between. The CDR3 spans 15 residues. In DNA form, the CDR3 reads TGTGCCAGCAGTCCTTGGGGGCAGGACAATCAGCCCCAGCATTTT. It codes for CASSPWGQDNQPQHF. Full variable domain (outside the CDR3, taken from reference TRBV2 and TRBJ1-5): EPEVTQTPSHQVTQMGQEVILRCVPISNHLYFYWYRQILGQKVEFLVSFYNNEISEKSEIFDDQFSVERPDGSNFTLKIRSTKLEDSAMYFCASSPWGQDNQPQHFGDGTRLSIL.

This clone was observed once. The CDR3 DNA is TGTGCCAGCAGCCCCCCCCCTGGCGGGGTTGAAGCTTTCTTT. This sequence encodes CASSPPPGGVEAFF. This chain links TRBV11-3 with TRBJ1-1; D is unclear. With 5 bases removed from V and 7 bases from J, the gap between germline ends came to 17 bases. CDR1 SGHNT and CDR2 YENEEA come from the germline V gene. CDR3 length: 14 amino acids.

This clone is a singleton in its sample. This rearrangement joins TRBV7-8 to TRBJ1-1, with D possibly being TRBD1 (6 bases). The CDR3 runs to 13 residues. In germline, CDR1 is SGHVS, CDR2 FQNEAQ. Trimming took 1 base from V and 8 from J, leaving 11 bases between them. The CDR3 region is CASSLGTAPEAFF. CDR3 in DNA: TGTGCCAGCAGCTTAGGGACAGCCCCCGAAGCTTTCTTT.

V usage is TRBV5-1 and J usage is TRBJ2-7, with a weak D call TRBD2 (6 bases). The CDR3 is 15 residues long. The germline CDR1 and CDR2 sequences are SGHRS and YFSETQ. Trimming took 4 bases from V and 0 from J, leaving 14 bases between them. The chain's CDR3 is CASSATGLYSYEQYF. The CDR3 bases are TGCGCCAGCAGCGCGACCGGACTATACTCCTACGAGCAGTACTTC.